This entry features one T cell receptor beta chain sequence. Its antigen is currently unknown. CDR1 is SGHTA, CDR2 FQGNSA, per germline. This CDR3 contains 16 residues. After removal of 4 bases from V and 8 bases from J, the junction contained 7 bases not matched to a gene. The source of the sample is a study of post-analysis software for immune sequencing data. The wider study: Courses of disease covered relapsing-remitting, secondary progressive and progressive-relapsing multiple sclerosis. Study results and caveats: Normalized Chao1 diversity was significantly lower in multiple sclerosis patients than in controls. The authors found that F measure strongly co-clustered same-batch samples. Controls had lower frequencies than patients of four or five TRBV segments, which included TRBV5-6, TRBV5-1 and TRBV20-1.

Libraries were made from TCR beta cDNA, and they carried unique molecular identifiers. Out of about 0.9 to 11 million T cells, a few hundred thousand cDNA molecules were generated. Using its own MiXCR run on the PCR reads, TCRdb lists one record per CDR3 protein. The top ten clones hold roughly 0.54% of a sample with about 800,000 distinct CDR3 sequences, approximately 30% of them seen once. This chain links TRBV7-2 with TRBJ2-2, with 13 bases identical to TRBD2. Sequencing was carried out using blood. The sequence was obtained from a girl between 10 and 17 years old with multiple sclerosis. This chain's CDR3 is CASSSGLAGHGGELFF. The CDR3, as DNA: TGTGCCAGCAGCTCGGGACTAGCGGGACACGGGGGGGAGCTGTTTTTT. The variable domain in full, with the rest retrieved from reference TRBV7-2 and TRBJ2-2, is GAGVSQSPSNKVTEKGKDVELRCDPISGHTALYWYRQSLGQGLEFLIYFQGNSAPDKSGLPSDRFSAERTGGSVSTLTIQRTQQEDSAVYLCASSSGLAGHGGELFFGEGSRLTVL.